The 20 T cell receptor beta chains below come from one sample, sequenced in a study of blood T cell repertoires in COVID-19. Some clones are missing from TCRdb's copy, which holds only in-frame ones; the method was immunoSEQ multiplex PCR. The sample consists of a few hundred thousand clones, 70% to 90% of them appearing once. Source material: peripheral blood. These TCRs come from a human donor in a cohort sampled during active COVID-19.

The chain links TRBV11-1 to TRBJ2-7, with TRBD1 matching 7 bases. CDR1 and CDR2 (germline): SGHAT, FQDESV (reference sequence). Unmatched junction bases numbered 11, after V lost 3 bases and J lost 6 bases. This CDR3 spans 15 amino acids. DNA of the CDR3: TGTGCCAGCAGCTTTGGACAGGCAGGCTCGGTCGAGCAGTACTTC. Translating it yields CASSFGQAGSVEQYF. Using reference TRBV11-1 and TRBJ2-7 for the parts outside the CDR3, the full variable domain is EAEVAQSPRYKITEKSQAVAFWCDPISGHATLYWYRQILGQGPELLVQFQDESVVDDSQLPKDRFSAERLKGVDSTLKIQPAELGDSAMYLCASSFGQAGSVEQYFGPGTRLTVT.

The J gene is TRBJ1-2, the V gene TRBV6-5, with a tentative D call TRBD1 (5 bases). This CDR3 contains 10 residues. The V end was cut by 9 bases, the J end by 10 bases, with 12 bases between. Germline V gene sequence: CDR1 MNHEY, CDR2 SVGAGI. The CDR3 here is CASSQGYYTF. The CDR3 DNA is TGTGCCAGTTCTCAGGGATACTACACCTTC.

Only one count was recorded for this clone. V usage is TRBV29-1 and J usage is TRBJ2-6, with D maybe TRBD1 (5 bases). CDR1 and CDR2 from the germline V gene are SQVTM and ANQGSEA. This CDR3 region has 16 residues. V gave up 4 bases and J gave up 0 bases, with 13 bases separating them. The CDR3 here is CSVAKGLGSGANVLTF. The CDR3 DNA reads TGCAGCGTTGCCAAGGGGCTAGGCTCTGGGGCCAACGTCCTGACTTTC.

This chain connects TRBV27 to TRBJ2-5; 7 bases fit TRBD2. Germline V gene sequence: CDR1 MNHEY, CDR2 SMNVEV (reference sequence). The CDR3 length is 16 residues. The J segment lost 7 bases and the V segment lost 4 bases, leaving 15 bases of the junction unmatched. CDR3 region: CASSYAGTTPQSTQYF. CDR3 coding DNA: TGTGCCAGCAGTTACGCCGGGACTACCCCCCAATCGACCCAGTACTTC.

Here the CDR3 reads CASSLYSRNEQFF. In nucleotides, the CDR3 is TGTGCCAGCAGCTTATACAGTAGAAATGAGCAGTTCTTC. V usage is TRBV5-6 and J usage is TRBJ2-1; the D is unclear. V lost 2 bases, J lost 7 bases, and 10 bases lay in between. The CDR3 is 13 residues long. In germline, CDR1 is SGHDT, CDR2 YYEEEE.

This rearrangement joins TRBV9 to TRBJ2-1, with a possible D match to TRBD1 (5 bases). Germline-derived CDR1 and CDR2 are SGDLS and YYNGEE. The CDR3 consists of 15 residues. Between the trimmed V and J ends, which lost 0 bases and 7 bases, there was a span of 14 bases. The DNA for the CDR3 is TGTGCCAGCAGCGTAGGATTGATGACAGAGAATGAGCAGTTCTTC. Protein: CASSVGLMTENEQFF.

J is TRBJ1-4 and V is TRBV6-5, with a weak D call TRBD1 (6 bases). Germline CDR1 and CDR2: MNHEY and SVGAGI. The CDR3 is 14 amino acids. Trimming left V 4 bases short and J 9 bases short, with 15 bases between. DNA for the CDR3: TGTGCCAGCAGTTCTCGACAGGAACCCCAAAAACTGTTTTTT. Translation: CASSSRQEPQKLFF.

The sample holds a few counts of this clone. At one boundary the junction diverges from the germline segment, which might be a read error. This rearrangement joins TRBV3-1 (or the pseudogene TRBV3-2) to TRBJ2-7; D remains ambiguous. The CDR3 contains 13 residues. Germline assignment: CDR1 LGHDT and CDR2 YNNKEL (reference sequence). In DNA, the CDR3 is TGTGCCAGCAGCCAAGATTCCCAGGTTGGAATAAACTTC. Encoded protein: CASSQDSQVGINF.

V and J are TRBV3-1 (or the pseudogene TRBV3-2) and TRBJ2-1; 8 nucleotides line up with TRBD2. With V trimmed by 1 base and J by 2 bases, 4 bases remained unmatched. CDR3 length equals 16 residues. Germline lookup yields CDR1 LGHDT and CDR2 YNNKEL (reference sequence). This chain's CDR3 is CASSQVPGGPYNEQFF. CDR3 coding DNA: TGTGCCAGCAGCCAAGTTCCGGGGGGGCCCTACAATGAGCAGTTCTTC.

This rearrangement joins TRBV29-1 to TRBJ1-2, with 9 bases matching TRBD1. This CDR3 is 12 amino acids long. CDR1 is SQVTM and CDR2 is ANQGSEA in the germline V gene. V lost 7 bases, J lost 8 bases, and 8 bases stayed unmatched. CDR3 region: CSARDRELGYTF. CDR3 nucleotides: TGCAGCGCCCGGGACAGGGAGTTGGGCTACACCTTC.

This chain connects TRBV12-5 to TRBJ2-2; no reliable D call. In germline, CDR1 is LGHNT, CDR2 FRNRAP. Trimming stripped 2 bases from V and 3 bases from J, with 13 bases between. This CDR3 spans 16 amino acids. In nucleotides, the CDR3 is TGTGCTAGTGGTTTGCCAACTTCTTTGTACACCGGGGAGCTGTTTTTT. Translation: CASGLPTSLYTGELFF.

This clone was observed a few times. The V and J genes are TRBV5-5 and TRBJ2-7, with D possibly being TRBD1 (6 bases). The germline CDR1 and CDR2 sequences are SGHKS and YYEKEE (reference sequence). Trimming removed 5 bases at V and 3 bases at J, with 9 bases between. The CDR3 sequence is 12 residues long. DNA of the CDR3: TGTGCCAGCAGGTCGACAGGCTACGAGCAGTACTTC. The encoded protein is CASRSTGYEQYF.

V gene TRBV7-9 combines with J gene TRBJ1-1; no clear D. V dropped 1 base and J dropped 0 bases, with 6 bases sitting between them. Germline CDR1 is SEHNR and CDR2 is FQNEAQ (reference sequence). The length of the CDR3 is 14 residues. Written as DNA, the CDR3 is TGTGCCAGCAGCTTAGACGCTATGAACACTGAAGCTTTCTTT. This codes for CASSLDAMNTEAFF.

The chain uses TRBV28 and TRBJ1-1; weak D call: TRBD1 (6 bases). CDR3 length: 15 residues. V gave up 6 bases and J gave up 7 bases, with 21 bases separating them. Germline lookup yields CDR1 MDHEN and CDR2 SYDVKM. The CDR3 coding sequence is TGTGCCAGCAGGGCAAACAGGGTATCTGGGCTTGAAGCTTTCTTT. It translates to CASRANRVSGLEAFF.

This clone showed up just a few times. The J gene is TRBJ2-7, the V gene TRBV9; possible D gene TRBD1, 5 bases. Germline CDR1 and CDR2: SGDLS and YYNGEE. This CDR3 is 15 amino acids long. The ends were cut back, 2 bases at V and 5 bases at J, with 17 bases in the middle. This CDR3 reads CASSVEQGILDEQYF. CDR3 bases: TGTGCCAGCAGCGTCGAGCAGGGCATCTTGGACGAGCAGTACTTC. Full variable domain (outside the CDR3, taken from reference TRBV9 and TRBJ2-7): DSGVTQTPKHLITATGQRVTLRCSPRSGDLSVYWYQQSLDQGLQFLIQYYNGEERAKGNILERFSAQQFPDLHSELNLSSLELGDSALYFCASSVEQGILDEQYFGPGTRLTVT.

The rearrangement links TRBV15 to TRBJ1-5; TRBD1 matches 8 bases. The CDR3 length is 15 residues. Trimming removed 1 base from V and 6 bases from J; junction bases left unmatched: 5. Germline CDR1 and CDR2: LNHNV and YYDKDF (reference sequence). CDR3 region: CATSRVQGAAQPQHF. CDR3 coding DNA: TGTGCCACCAGCAGAGTCCAGGGGGCCGCTCAGCCCCAGCATTTT.

This clone was counted only a few times. V usage is TRBV9 and J usage is TRBJ1-2; D unresolved. With 0 bases removed from V and 2 bases from J, the gap between germline ends came to 8 bases. Germline-derived CDR1 and CDR2 are SGDLS and YYNGEE. The CDR3 length is 14 residues. CDR3 protein: CASSVASQNYGYTF. The CDR3 DNA is TGTGCCAGCAGCGTAGCATCACAGAACTATGGCTACACCTTC.

The chain joins TRBV5-4 to TRBJ1-3, with a tentative D call TRBD1 (5 bases). The V end lost 5 bases, the J end lost 8 bases, and 11 bases lay between the germline ends. This CDR3 has 12 amino acids. CDR1 and CDR2 (germline): SGHNT, YYREEE (reference sequence). CDR3 DNA sequence: TGTGCCAGCAGGGGGCCCAGAGACACCATATATTTT. This sequence encodes CASRGPRDTIYF.

V gene TRBV19 combines with J gene TRBJ1-5; 7 bases agree with TRBD1. After removal of 5 bases from V and 5 bases from J, the junction contained 9 bases not matched to a gene. Germline V lookup: CDR1 LNHDA, CDR2 SQIVND (reference sequence). The CDR3 extends over 15 amino acids. In nucleotides, the CDR3 is TGTGCCAGTAGTCCACAGGGGTACGATCATCAGCCCCAGCATTTT. Its protein is CASSPQGYDHQPQHF.

J is TRBJ1-3 and V is TRBV2, with D unclear. Trimming removed 1 base from V and 3 bases from J, with 4 bases in between. The CDR3 has 13 residues. The germline V gene encodes CDR1 SNHLY and CDR2 FYNNEI. CDR3 protein: CASSEGLGNTIYF. The CDR3 DNA is TGTGCCAGCAGTGAAGGTCTTGGAAACACCATATATTTT.